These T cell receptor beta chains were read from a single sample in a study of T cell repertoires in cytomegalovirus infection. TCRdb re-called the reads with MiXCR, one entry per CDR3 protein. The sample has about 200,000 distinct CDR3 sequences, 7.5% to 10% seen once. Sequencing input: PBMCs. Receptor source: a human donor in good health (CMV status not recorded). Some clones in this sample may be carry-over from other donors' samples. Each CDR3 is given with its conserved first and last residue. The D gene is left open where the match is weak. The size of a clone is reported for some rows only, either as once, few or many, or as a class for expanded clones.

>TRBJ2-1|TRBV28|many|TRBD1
TGTGCCAGCAGTTTAAGAGGACAGGCTGGCGGTGAGCAGTTCTTC
CASSLRGQAGGEQFF
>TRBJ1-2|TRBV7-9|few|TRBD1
TGTGCCAGCAGCCTAGGACAGGCGATCTATGGCTACACCTTC
CASSLGQAIYGYTF
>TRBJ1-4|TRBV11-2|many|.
TGTGCCAGCAGCCCCCAGGGACACCGAGAAAAACTGTTTTTT
CASSPQGHREKLFF
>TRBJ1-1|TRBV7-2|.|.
TGTGCCAGCAGCCCCCGCCCCCCCCCCCCTCCCCGCGCCATTGAAGCTTTCTTT
CASSPRPPPPPRAIEAFF
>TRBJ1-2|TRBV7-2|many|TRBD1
TGTGCCAGCAGCTCCAGGGGGCTCTATGGCTACACCTTC
CASSSRGLYGYTF
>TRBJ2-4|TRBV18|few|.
TGTGCCAGCTCACTAGACCAGGGATACAAAAACATTCAGTACTTC
CASSLDQGYKNIQYF
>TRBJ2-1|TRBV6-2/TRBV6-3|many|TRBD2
TGTGCCAGCAGTCCTACTAGCGGGAGGTGGTTCTTC
CASSPTSGRWFF
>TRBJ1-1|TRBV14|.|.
TGTGCCAGCAGCCAACGTGCCTACAATGAAGCTTTCTTT
CASSQRAYNEAFF
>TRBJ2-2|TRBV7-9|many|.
TGTGCCAGCAGCCCGGAGGCAGTTGAGGAGCTGTTTTTT
CASSPEAVEELFF
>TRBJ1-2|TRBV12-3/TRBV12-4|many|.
TGTGCCAGCAGTTCCCCCCTCACAGGGCTGGCTGGCTACACCTTC
CASSSPLTGLAGYTF
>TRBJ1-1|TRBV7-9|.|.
TGTGCCAGCAGCCCCTCTATAGGAGCTTTCTTT
CASSPSIGAFF
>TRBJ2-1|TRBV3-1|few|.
TGTGCCAGCAGCCAAAAGGCTGGGCATGAGCAGTTCTTC
CASSQKAGHEQFF
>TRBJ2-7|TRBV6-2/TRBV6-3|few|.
TGTGCCAGCAGTTACGCGTCCGGATACGAGCAGTACTTC
CASSYASGYEQYF
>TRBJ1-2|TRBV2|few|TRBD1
TGTGCCAGCGGACGGACAGGGAATCAGGTCTATGGCTACACCTTC
CASGRTGNQVYGYTF
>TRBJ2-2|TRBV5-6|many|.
TGTGCCAGCGGGTACCTCATGCGGACCGGGGAGCTGTTTTTT
CASGYLMRTGELFF
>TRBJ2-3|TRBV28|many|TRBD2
TGTGCCAGCAGTTTATCGGGGGGGGACGGCACAGATACGCAGTATTTT
CASSLSGGDGTDTQYF